The TCR beta chain under discussion was sequenced for a study of blood T cell repertoires in COVID-19. As for the study in general: T cells, B-cell-depleted T cells, or PBMCs supplied cDNA or gDNA.

Only a few counts were recorded for this clone. Germline CDR1 reads MNHEY; CDR2 reads SMNVEV (reference sequence). The CDR3 is 16 residues long. V was clipped by 4 bases and J by 6 bases, with 22 bases between them. Some clones are missing from TCRdb's copy, which holds only in-frame ones; the method was immunoSEQ multiplex PCR. The profile shows over 100,000 clones, roughly two thirds of them singletons. The source of this sequence is a woman in her 70s with acute or convalescent COVID-19. This sequence joins TRBV27 and TRBJ2-7; a weak D match, TRBD1 (6 bases). The sample comprised peripheral blood. CDR3 sequence: CASSSMSLRRGSEQYF. The CDR3 coding sequence is TGTGCCAGCAGTTCCATGTCGCTCCGCAGGGGAAGCGAGCAGTACTTC.